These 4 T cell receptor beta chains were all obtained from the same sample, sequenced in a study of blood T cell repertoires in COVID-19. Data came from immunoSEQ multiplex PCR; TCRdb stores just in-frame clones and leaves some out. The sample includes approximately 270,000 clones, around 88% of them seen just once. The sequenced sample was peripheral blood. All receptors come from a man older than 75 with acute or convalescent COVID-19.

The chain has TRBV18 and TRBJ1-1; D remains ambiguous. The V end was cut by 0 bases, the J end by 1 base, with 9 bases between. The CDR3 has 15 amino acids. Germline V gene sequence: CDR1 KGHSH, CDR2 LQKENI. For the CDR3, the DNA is TGTGCCAGCTCACCACCGCCAGGTCGGAACACTGAAGCTTTCTTT. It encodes CASSPPPGRNTEAFF.

The CDR3 DNA is TGTGCCAGCAAGGGACTACAGTACCAAGAGACCCAGTACTTC. It codes for CASKGLQYQETQYF. V gene TRBV28 combines with J gene TRBJ2-5; 7 bases fit TRBD2. Germline CDR1 and CDR2: MDHEN and SYDVKM. The CDR3 has 14 amino acids. The trim removed 7 bases at V and 0 bases at J, leaving 5 bases unmatched. The variable domain in full, completed from reference TRBV28 and TRBJ2-5, reads DVKVTQSSRYLVKRTGEKVFLECVQDMDHENMFWYRQDPGLGLRLIYFSYDVKMKEKGDIPEGYSVSREKKERFSLILESASTNQTSMYLCASKGLQYQETQYFGPGTRLLVL.

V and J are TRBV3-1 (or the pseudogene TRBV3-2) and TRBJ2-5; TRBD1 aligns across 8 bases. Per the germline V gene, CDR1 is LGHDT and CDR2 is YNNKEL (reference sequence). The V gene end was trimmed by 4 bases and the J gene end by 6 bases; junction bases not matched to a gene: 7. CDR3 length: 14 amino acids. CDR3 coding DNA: TGTGCCAGCAGCCCTTCCGACAGGGGCAAGACCCAGTACTTC. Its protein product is CASSPSDRGKTQYF.

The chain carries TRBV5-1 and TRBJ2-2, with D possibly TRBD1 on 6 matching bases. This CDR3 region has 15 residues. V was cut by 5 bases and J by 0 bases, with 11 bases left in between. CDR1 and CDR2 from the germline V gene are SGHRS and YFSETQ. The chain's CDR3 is CASRPGTTNTGELFF. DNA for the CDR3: TGCGCCAGCAGACCCGGGACAACGAACACCGGGGAGCTGTTTTTT.